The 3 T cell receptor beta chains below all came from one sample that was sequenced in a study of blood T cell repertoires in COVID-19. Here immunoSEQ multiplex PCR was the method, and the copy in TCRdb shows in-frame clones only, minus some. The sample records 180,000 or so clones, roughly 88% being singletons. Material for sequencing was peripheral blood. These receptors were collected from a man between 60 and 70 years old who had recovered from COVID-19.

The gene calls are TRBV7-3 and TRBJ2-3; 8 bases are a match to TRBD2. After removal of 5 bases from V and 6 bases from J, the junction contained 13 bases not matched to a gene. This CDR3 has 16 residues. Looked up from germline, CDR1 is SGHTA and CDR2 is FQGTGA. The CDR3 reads CASSLSGRGGRDTQYF. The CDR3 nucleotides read TGTGCCAGCAGCCTAAGCGGACGGGGGGGCCGGGATACGCAGTATTTT. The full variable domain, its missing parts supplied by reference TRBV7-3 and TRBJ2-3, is GAGVSQTPSNKVTEKGKYVELRCDPISGHTALYWYRQSLGQGPEFLIYFQGTGAADDSGLPNDRFFAVRPEGSVSTLKIQRTERGDSAVYLCASSLSGRGGRDTQYFGPGTRLTVL.

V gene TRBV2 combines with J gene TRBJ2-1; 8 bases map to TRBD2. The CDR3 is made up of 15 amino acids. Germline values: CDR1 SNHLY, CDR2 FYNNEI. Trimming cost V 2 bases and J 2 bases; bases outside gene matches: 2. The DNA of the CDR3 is TGTGCCAGCAGTGAACAAGCGGGGGCCTACAATGAGCAGTTCTTC. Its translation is CASSEQAGAYNEQFF.

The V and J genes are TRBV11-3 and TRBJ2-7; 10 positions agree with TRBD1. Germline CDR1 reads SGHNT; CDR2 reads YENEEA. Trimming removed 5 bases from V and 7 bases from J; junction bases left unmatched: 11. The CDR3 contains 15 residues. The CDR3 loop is CASSPDGTGAGEQYF. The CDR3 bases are TGTGCCAGCAGCCCGGATGGGACAGGGGCCGGTGAGCAGTACTTC.